This TCR beta chain was sequenced in a study of response to subunit inactivated influenza vaccine. Overall study findings and caveats: Every seasonal influenza vaccination brings in few new T cells, the authors suggested.

Concerning this clonotype: Its antigen remains unknown.

TCRdb reanalysed the RT-PCR reads using MiXCR and keeps one entry per CDR3 protein. The sample carries fewer than 600,000 distinct CDR3 sequences, under 8.5% recorded once. V was clipped by 6 bases and J by 0 bases, with 16 bases between them. The CDR3 extends over 15 amino acids. Germline values: CDR1 DFQATT, CDR2 SNEGSKA (reference sequence). The sequences come from PBMCs from blood, collected about 24 months after vaccination. This sequence joins TRBV20-1 and TRBJ2-3; D gene ambiguous. The clonotype originates from a man aged 45-69 years who received an inactivated influenza vaccine. The CDR3 coding sequence is TGCAGTGCCCCTCCCAGGCGGAGCAGCACAGATACGCAGTATTTT. Its protein product is CSAPPRRSSTDTQYF.